One TCR beta chain is described in this entry. What it binds is unknown. Lactation, pregnancy, uncontrolled infections and other autoimmune diseases were all grounds for excluding patients. Physicians reached a diagnosis by relying on clinical symptoms, serum thyroxine, TRAb, thyroid ultrasound and orbital computed tomography. Scientists amplified the TCR beta CDR3 regions from RNA transcripts. First-round RT-PCR used HTBI primers; second-round multiplex PCR followed. One entry per CDR3 protein, called by TCRdb with MiXCR from the multiplex PCR reads. Among around 1,200,000 distinct CDR3 sequences listed, 35% to 40% were seen once. This sample is part of a study of Graves' ophthalmopathy and Graves' hyperthyroidism. Study in general: Hyperthyroidism qualified as stable when ophthalmopathy did not develop within 18 months of follow-up. Study conclusions and caveats: Both a roughly 65% sensitivity and an approximately 72% specificity characterized the model's predictions of ophthalmopathy progression.

The CDR3 sequence is 16 residues long. Germline CDR1 and CDR2: LGHNA and YSLEER. V dropped 4 bases and J dropped 5; count of bases not matched to a gene: 9. The receptor was isolated from an adult man with Graves' hyperthyroidism. The source material was peripheral blood or thyroid tissue (not recorded which). The rearrangement uses TRBV4-3 and TRBJ2-5; TRBD2 aligns across 11 bases. CDR3 in DNA: TGCGCCAGCAGCCGCACTAGCGGGAGTCTATTCGAGACCCAGTACTTC. It codes for CASSRTSGSLFETQYF.